A single sample is the source of the 8 T cell receptor beta chains below, sequenced in a study of sequential checkpoint blockade in melanoma. Treatment in this sample: randomized to nivolumab then ipilimumab (arm A) or the reverse (arm B). Assay: immunoSEQ multiplex PCR; the TCRdb copy retains only in-frame clones and omits some. The sample records more than 10,000 clones, roughly four fifths being singletons. Sequenced material: CD8+ T cells sorted from blood (inferred from file names), taken from a patient given nivolumab and ipilimumab in sequence. The source of these receptors is a human patient with melanoma. Some clones in this sample may be carry-over from other donors' samples.

This chain uses TRBV5-1 with TRBJ2-1, with 9 bases identical to TRBD2. The germline gives CDR1 SGHRS, CDR2 YFSETQ. Trimming at V came to 0 bases and at J to 8 bases, leaving 6 bases not matched to a gene. The CDR3 extends over 15 amino acids. The CDR3 spells CASSLVAGGRDEQFF. As DNA, the CDR3 is TGCGCCAGCAGCTTGGTCGCGGGGGGGCGAGATGAGCAGTTCTTC. The complete variable domain, with remaining parts taken from reference TRBV5-1 and TRBJ2-1, reads KAGVTQTPRYLIKTRGQQVTLSCSPISGHRSVSWYQQTPGQGLQFLFEYFSETQRNKGNFPGRFSGRQFSNSRSEMNVSTLELGDSALYLCASSLVAGGRDEQFFGPGTRLTVL.

By sample fraction, this clone is medium-sized. The chain couples TRBV14 to TRBJ2-1; a weak D match, TRBD2 (6 bases). Germline V gene lookup returns CDR1 SGHDN and CDR2 FVKESK. The V gene lost 4 bases and the J gene lost 5 bases, with 9 bases spanning the gap. The CDR3 loop spans 13 amino acids. CDR3 loop: CASSPGTHNEQFF. The DNA for the CDR3 is TGTGCCAGCAGCCCCGGGACTCACAATGAGCAGTTCTTC.

The CDR3: CASSSPGLAGTLPWEQYF. As DNA, the CDR3 is TGTGCCAGCAGCTCACCGGGACTAGCGGGAACCTTGCCCTGGGAGCAGTACTTC. The chain combines TRBV7-7 with TRBJ2-7, with TRBD2 matching over 13 bases. Germline CDR1 is SSHAT and CDR2 is FNYEAQ (reference sequence). V shed 4 bases and J 7 bases; nucleotides not matched to a gene: 16. The length of the CDR3 is 18 residues.

This clone was recorded once. The V gene is TRBV7-9, the J gene TRBJ2-7; 8 bases match TRBD1. The CDR3 runs to 16 residues. Unmatched junction bases numbered 9, after V lost 5 bases and J lost 0 bases. Germline loops: CDR1 SEHNR, CDR2 FQNEAQ (reference sequence). CDR3 region: CASSPPDRENSYEQYF. The CDR3 nucleotides read TGTGCCAGCAGCCCCCCGGACAGGGAAAACTCCTACGAGCAGTACTTC.

The chain employs TRBV11-3 and TRBJ2-1, with D maybe TRBD1 (7 bases). The ends were cut back, 7 bases at V and 10 bases at J, with 23 bases in the middle. This CDR3 is built from 15 residues. Looked up from germline, CDR1 is SGHNT and CDR2 is YENEEA. The CDR3 DNA sequence: TGTGCCAGCACCCTAAGAGCAGGGGGGACCCGGGAGCAGTTCTTC. Residues: CASTLRAGGTREQFF.

The genes are TRBV5-1 and TRBJ1-2; the D is unclear. The CDR3 is 15 amino acids. Deletions cut 3 bases from V and 0 bases from J, with 12 bases between. CDR1 and CDR2 (germline): SGHRS, YFSETQ. In DNA form, the CDR3 reads TGCGCCAGCAGCTCAAGGACTGGAACTAACTATGGCTACACCTTC. As protein: CASSSRTGTNYGYTF. The entire variable domain, with the rest obtained from reference TRBV5-1 and TRBJ1-2, is as follows: KAGVTQTPRYLIKTRGQQVTLSCSPISGHRSVSWYQQTPGQGLQFLFEYFSETQRNKGNFPGRFSGRQFSNSRSEMNVSTLELGDSALYLCASSSRTGTNYGYTFGSGTRLTVV.

In this sample, this clone turned up once. The chain combines TRBV19 with TRBJ2-1; no firm D call. This CDR3 spans 14 amino acids. Germline CDR1 reads LNHDA; CDR2 reads SQIVND (reference sequence). Trimming left V 1 base short and J 0 bases short, with 4 bases between. In DNA form, the CDR3 reads TGTGCCAGTAGTATAGTGAGCTCCTACAATGAGCAGTTCTTC. It encodes CASSIVSSYNEQFF.

The chain uses TRBV9 and TRBJ2-3; D is unclear. Germline CDR1 is SGDLS and CDR2 is YYNGEE. The CDR3 is 14 amino acids. Trimming took off 3 bases at V and 0 bases at J, with 8 bases between the two ends. Here the CDR3 DNA reads TGTGCCAGCAGCGAGGAGACCAGCACAGATACGCAGTATTTT. Translating gives CASSEETSTDTQYF.